Shown below are 22 T cell receptor beta chains from a single sample sequenced in a study of T cell responses to AZD1222 COVID-19 vaccine. Here immunoSEQ multiplex PCR was the method, and the copy in TCRdb shows in-frame clones only, minus some. Seen here are under 150,000 clones, 75% to 90% observed once, and the top ten hold under 3%. The material sequenced was peripheral blood, taken 28 days after the second AZD1222 dose. The receptors were sampled from an adult who received the AZD1222 COVID-19 vaccine.

The J gene is TRBJ1-1, the V gene TRBV12-3 or TRBV12-4; no clear D. The CDR3 loop spans 13 amino acids. V lost 7 bases to trimming and J lost 1 base, with 10 bases between them. The CDR3 sequence: CASTPQPNTEAFF. Written as DNA, the CDR3 is TGTGCCAGCACCCCCCAGCCGAACACTGAAGCTTTCTTT.

The rearrangement uses TRBV6-5 and TRBJ1-6; 7 bases align to TRBD1. The V segment lost 2 bases and the J segment 7 bases; nucleotides outside the gene matches: 5. The CDR3 loop spans 15 amino acids. Looked up from germline, CDR1 is MNHEY and CDR2 is SVGAGI. This CDR3 is CASSYVGTVNSPLHF. The CDR3 DNA reads TGTGCCAGCAGTTACGTAGGGACAGTCAATTCACCCCTCCACTTT.

V gene TRBV19 combines with J gene TRBJ1-6; D gene unclear. This CDR3 is built from 13 residues. In germline, CDR1 is LNHDA, CDR2 SQIVND (reference sequence). V lost 8 bases to trimming and J lost 4 bases, with 9 bases between them. CDR3: CASRREYNSPLHF. The CDR3 bases are TGTGCCAGTCGCCGGGAATATAATTCACCCCTCCACTTT.

This clone was detected once. This chain links TRBV29-1 with TRBJ1-1; TRBD1 agrees at 10 bases. CDR3 length equals 13 residues. Germline assignment: CDR1 SQVTM and CDR2 ANQGSEA. The trim removed 7 bases at V and 1 base at J, leaving 3 bases unmatched. In DNA, the CDR3 is TGCAGCGGACAGGGGGCACCGAACACTGAAGCTTTCTTT. This codes for CSGQGAPNTEAFF.

The chain's CDR3 is CASTKGGGASLDYGYTF. The CDR3 DNA is TGTGCCAGCACCAAAGGAGGGGGCGCATCGCTTGACTATGGCTACACCTTC. The V gene is TRBV2, the J gene TRBJ1-2, with 7 bases matching TRBD1. Germline V lookup: CDR1 SNHLY, CDR2 FYNNEI. Losses at the gene ends were 7 bases for V and 3 bases for J; bases not matched to a gene: 17. The CDR3 loop spans 17 amino acids.

The gene calls are TRBV6-5 and TRBJ1-5; D uncertain. Trimming cost V 5 bases and J 1 base, with 9 bases left between them. The CDR3 has 14 residues. Germline CDR1 is MNHEY and CDR2 is SVGAGI. The CDR3 sequence: CASSPPGSNQPQHF. The CDR3 nucleotides are TGTGCCAGCAGTCCCCCCGGGAGCAATCAGCCCCAGCATTTT.

This sequence joins TRBV11-2 and TRBJ1-2, with 9 bases aligning to TRBD1. The V segment lost 7 bases and the J segment 5 bases; nucleotides outside the gene matches: 8. This CDR3 is 14 amino acids long. Per the germline V gene, CDR1 is SGHAT and CDR2 is FQNNGV. CDR3 sequence (DNA): TGTGCCAGCAAACGACCGGGACAGGGTTATGGCTACACCTTC. It yields the protein CASKRPGQGYGYTF.

The CDR3 loop reads CASSLVAEETQYF. The CDR3 coding sequence is TGTGCCAGCAGCTTGGTGGCGGAAGAGACCCAGTACTTC. J is TRBJ2-5 and V is TRBV5-4; D is unclear. The CDR3 covers 13 residues. Trimming took 0 bases from V and 3 from J, leaving 6 bases between them. In germline, CDR1 is SGHNT, CDR2 YYREEE (reference sequence).

Regarding this clone: Relative to the germline gene, one junction end is altered; a read error may explain this. Other DNA sequences of this sample code for an identical CDR3. V usage is TRBV18 and J usage is TRBJ1-6; no definite D call. Germline V lookup: CDR1 KGHSH, CDR2 LQKENI. The CDR3 spans 12 residues. CDR3 in DNA: TGTGCCAGCTCACCAGGAGATTCGCCCCTCCACTTT. It translates to CASSPGDSPLHF.

The chain combines TRBV5-1 with TRBJ2-3, with 10 bases lining up with TRBD1. The CDR3 totals 16 residues. Germline CDR1 is SGHRS and CDR2 is YFSETQ. J was trimmed by 4 bases and V by 0 bases; bases with no gene match: 5. CDR3 nucleotide sequence: TGCGCCAGCAGCTTGGTCGGACAGGGGGGTTCAGATACGCAGTATTTT. Translation: CASSLVGQGGSDTQYF.

The rearrangement joins TRBV15 to TRBJ1-5; D not certain. Trimming stripped 1 base from V and 3 bases from J, with 10 bases between. The CDR3 loop spans 15 amino acids. In germline, CDR1 is LNHNV, CDR2 YYDKDF (reference sequence). This CDR3 reads CATSRGRGYNQPQHF. The CDR3 DNA reads TGTGCCACCAGCAGAGGCCGGGGTTACAATCAGCCCCAGCATTTT.

The chain is built from TRBV2 and TRBJ1-4; possible D gene TRBD1, 5 bases. V was shortened by 4 bases and J by 5 bases, with 17 bases between the two germline ends. The CDR3 covers 16 residues. In germline, CDR1 is SNHLY, CDR2 FYNNEI. The CDR3 DNA reads TGTGCCAGCAGTGGCCGGGGCCTAGGGCTAAATGAAAAACTGTTTTTT. This sequence encodes CASSGRGLGLNEKLFF. The variable domain in full, with the rest retrieved from reference TRBV2 and TRBJ1-4, is EPEVTQTPSHQVTQMGQEVILRCVPISNHLYFYWYRQILGQKVEFLVSFYNNEISEKSEIFDDQFSVERPDGSNFTLKIRSTKLEDSAMYFCASSGRGLGLNEKLFFGSGTQLSVL.

V gene TRBV6-5 combines with J gene TRBJ2-3; 10 bases align to TRBD1. The CDR3 has 16 residues. V gave up 4 bases and J gave up 4 bases; unmatched junction bases: 8. Germline loops: CDR1 MNHEY, CDR2 SVGAGI. The chain's CDR3 is CASSFFTTGGADTQYF. CDR3 DNA sequence: TGTGCCAGCAGTTTTTTTACGACAGGGGGCGCAGATACGCAGTATTTT.

V usage is TRBV5-1 and J usage is TRBJ1-2; D unresolved. In germline, CDR1 is SGHRS, CDR2 YFSETQ. Trimming stripped 2 bases from V and 0 bases from J, with 8 bases between. The CDR3 extends over 14 amino acids. The CDR3 loop is CASSFQPTNYGYTF. The CDR3 DNA follows: TGCGCCAGCAGCTTCCAGCCTACTAACTATGGCTACACCTTC.

The chain carries TRBV20-1 and TRBJ1-5, with TRBD1 as a possible D gene (5 bases). Germline CDR1 DFQATT, CDR2 SNEGSKA (reference sequence). Trimming took off 3 bases at V and 5 bases at J, with 14 bases between the two ends. This CDR3 is 14 amino acids long. CDR3 coding DNA: TGCAGTGCTAGTGAAAGAACAGGCCATCAGCCCCAGCATTTT. Amino acid sequence: CSASERTGHQPQHF.

This rearrangement joins TRBV5-1 to TRBJ2-6, with D uncertain. The V end lost 0 bases, the J end lost 0 bases, and 10 bases lay between the germline ends. The germline CDR1 and CDR2 sequences are SGHRS and YFSETQ. This CDR3 is 17 amino acids long. The CDR3 sequence is CASSLAGRSSGANVLTF. CDR3 sequence (DNA): TGCGCCAGCAGCTTGGCCGGGCGGTCCTCTGGGGCCAACGTCCTGACTTTC.

The V call is TRBV5-1, the J call TRBJ1-5, with D uncertain. The CDR3 spans 16 residues. Trimming pared 1 base from V and 0 bases from J, leaving 11 bases between. The germline V gene encodes CDR1 SGHRS and CDR2 YFSETQ. This CDR3 is CASSLWGLDSNQPQHF. The CDR3 DNA follows: TGCGCCAGCAGCTTGTGGGGTCTCGATAGCAATCAGCCCCAGCATTTT.

This chain uses TRBV6-6 with TRBJ1-5; no firm D call. Germline assignment: CDR1 MNHNY and CDR2 SVGAGI (reference sequence). The CDR3 covers 14 residues. Trimming pared 6 bases from V and 6 bases from J, leaving 15 bases between. Here the CDR3 DNA reads TGTGCCAGCAGGATGACTGCGGGCGGTCAGCCCCAGCATTTT. This codes for CASRMTAGGQPQHF.

This rearrangement joins TRBV6-2 or TRBV6-3 to TRBJ1-5; maybe TRBD1 (6 bases). Germline V gene data show CDR1 as MNHEY and CDR2 as SVGEGT. The CDR3 is 18 residues long. V was pared by 0 bases and J by 3 bases, with 18 bases between. The DNA for the CDR3 is TGTGCCAGCAGTTACTCGATTCGGACAGCGGCTTACAATCAGCCCCAGCATTTT. Amino acids: CASSYSIRTAAYNQPQHF.

On this clone itself: One end of the junction varies from germline; a read error may be responsible. This chain links TRBV12-3 or TRBV12-4 with TRBJ1-2; maybe TRBD1 (5 bases). This CDR3 contains 13 residues. The CDR3, as DNA: TGTGCTAGCAGTTTGTTGGACATCTATGGCTACACCTTC. Translation: CASSLLDIYGYTF.

The chain joins TRBV2 to TRBJ1-1; D gene ambiguous. This CDR3 is built from 14 residues. Germline values: CDR1 SNHLY, CDR2 FYNNEI. V was pared by 7 bases and J by 3 bases, with 15 bases between. CDR3 loop: CASTLTRWDTEAFF. CDR3 coding DNA: TGTGCCAGCACCCTCACCCGGTGGGACACTGAAGCTTTCTTT.

The chain links TRBV7-9 to TRBJ1-2; D not certain. Germline CDR1 reads SEHNR; CDR2 reads FQNEAQ (reference sequence). The CDR3 sequence is 13 residues long. V gave up 7 bases and J gave up 4 bases, with 13 bases separating them. CDR3 sequence (DNA): TGTGCCAGCACCCTCGATTTTAGCTATGGCTACACCTTC. This sequence encodes CASTLDFSYGYTF.